This T cell receptor beta chain was obtained from a study of CD8+CD57+ T cells in acquired aplastic anemia. The wider study: Sorted CD4+ plus CD8+ cells gave DNA averaging about 3.2 ug. General observations from the study: Both patients and controls carried the same twenty-nine CD8+ CDR3 sequences.

Regarding this clonotype: Its antigen is not known. One end of the junction fails to match germline, which may point to a read error.

Per germline, CDR1 MRHNA and CDR2 SNTAGT. The CDR3 has 15 residues. CDR3 and TCR beta VDJ profiling relied on genomic DNA as the template. TCRdb fed the reads into MiXCR, producing one record per CDR3 protein. The table lists some 220,000 distinct CDR3 sequences, about a third of them singletons. The clonotype comes from a human donor in good health, serving as a control. Input material: sorted CD4+, CD8+, or CD8+CD57+ T cells (not recorded which) from PBMCs. The rearrangement uses TRBV6-4 and TRBJ1-2, with D maybe TRBD1 (5 bases). In DNA, the CDR3 is TGTGCCAGCAGTGAACGGGGACGGCCTAACTATGGCTGCACCTTC. Protein sequence: CASSERGRPNYGCTF.